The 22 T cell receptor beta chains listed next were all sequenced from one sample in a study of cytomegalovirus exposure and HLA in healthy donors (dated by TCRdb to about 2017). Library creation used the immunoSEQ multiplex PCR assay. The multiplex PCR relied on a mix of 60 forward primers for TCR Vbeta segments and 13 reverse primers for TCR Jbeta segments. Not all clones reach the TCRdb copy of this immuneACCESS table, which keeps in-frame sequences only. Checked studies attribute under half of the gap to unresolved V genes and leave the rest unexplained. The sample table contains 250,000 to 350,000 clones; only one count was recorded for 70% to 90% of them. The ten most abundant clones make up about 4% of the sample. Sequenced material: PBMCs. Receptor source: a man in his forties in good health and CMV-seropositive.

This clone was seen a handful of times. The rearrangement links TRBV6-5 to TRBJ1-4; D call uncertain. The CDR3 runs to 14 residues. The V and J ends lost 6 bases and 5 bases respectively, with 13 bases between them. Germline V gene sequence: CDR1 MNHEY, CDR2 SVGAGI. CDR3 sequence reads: CASSLSRGNEKLFF. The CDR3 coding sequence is TGTGCCAGCAGCCTATCCCGGGGAAATGAAAAACTGTTTTTT.

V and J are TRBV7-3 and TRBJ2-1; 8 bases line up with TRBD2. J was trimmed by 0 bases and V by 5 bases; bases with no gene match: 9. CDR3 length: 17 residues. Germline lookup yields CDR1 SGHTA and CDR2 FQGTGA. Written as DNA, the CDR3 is TGTGCCAGCAGCGGATATTTAGCGGGGAGCTCCTACAATGAGCAGTTCTTC. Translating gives CASSGYLAGSSYNEQFF.

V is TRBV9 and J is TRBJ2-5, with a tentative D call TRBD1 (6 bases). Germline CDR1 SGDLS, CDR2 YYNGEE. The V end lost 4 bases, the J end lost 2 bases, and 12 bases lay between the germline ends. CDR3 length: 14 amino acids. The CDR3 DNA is TGTGCCAGCAGCCCCCCGGACAGACAAGAGACCCAGTACTTC. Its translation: CASSPPDRQETQYF.

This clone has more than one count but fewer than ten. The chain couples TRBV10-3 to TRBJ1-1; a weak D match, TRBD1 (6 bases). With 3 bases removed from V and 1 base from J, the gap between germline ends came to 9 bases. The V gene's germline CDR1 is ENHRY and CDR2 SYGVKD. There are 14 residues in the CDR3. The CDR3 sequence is CAISEGGGNTEAFF. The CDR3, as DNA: TGTGCCATCAGTGAAGGGGGTGGGAACACTGAAGCTTTCTTT.

CDR3: CASSVGRDRISEAFF. Written as DNA, the CDR3 is TGTGCCAGCAGTGTCGGTAGGGACAGGATCTCTGAAGCTTTCTTT. V is TRBV2 and J is TRBJ1-1; 8 bases line up with TRBD1. Germline V lookup: CDR1 SNHLY, CDR2 FYNNEI. J lost 6 bases, V lost 4 bases, and 10 bases had no gene match. There are 15 residues in the CDR3.

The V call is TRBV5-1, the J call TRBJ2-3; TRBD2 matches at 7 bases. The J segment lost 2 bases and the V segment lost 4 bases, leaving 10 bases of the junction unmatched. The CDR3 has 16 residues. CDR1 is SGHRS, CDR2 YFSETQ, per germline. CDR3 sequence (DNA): TGCGCCAGCAGCCCCGGGGGGTCCGGTTACACAGATACGCAGTATTTT. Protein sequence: CASSPGGSGYTDTQYF.

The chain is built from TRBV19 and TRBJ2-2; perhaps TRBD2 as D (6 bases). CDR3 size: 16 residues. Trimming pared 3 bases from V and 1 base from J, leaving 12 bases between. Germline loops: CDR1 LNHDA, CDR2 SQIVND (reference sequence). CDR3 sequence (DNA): TGTGCCAGTAGTATGGGAGGCTTCATGAACACCGGGGAGCTGTTTTTT. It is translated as CASSMGGFMNTGELFF.

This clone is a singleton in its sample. This CDR3 is CASSLGHQSPYNEQFF. Here the CDR3 DNA reads TGTGCCAGCAGCTTGGGACACCAAAGTCCCTACAATGAGCAGTTCTTC. The J gene is TRBJ2-1, the V gene TRBV5-4; no firm D call. Germline values: CDR1 SGHNT, CDR2 YYREEE (reference sequence). Trimming removed 0 bases at V and 2 bases at J, with 12 bases between. The CDR3 loop spans 16 amino acids.

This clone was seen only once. The CDR3 DNA sequence: TGCGCCAGCAGTCGAGGTACCAGGGTAAATCAGCCCCAGCATTTT. Its translation: CASSRGTRVNQPQHF. The chain joins TRBV5-1 to TRBJ1-5; D is possibly TRBD1 (5 bases). The CDR3 contains 15 residues. Trimming took off 5 bases at V and 4 bases at J, with 16 bases between the two ends. Germline CDR1 SGHRS, CDR2 YFSETQ. The complete variable domain, with remaining parts taken from reference TRBV5-1 and TRBJ1-5, reads KAGVTQTPRYLIKTRGQQVTLSCSPISGHRSVSWYQQTPGQGLQFLFEYFSETQRNKGNFPGRFSGRQFSNSRSEMNVSTLELGDSALYLCASSRGTRVNQPQHFGDGTRLSIL.

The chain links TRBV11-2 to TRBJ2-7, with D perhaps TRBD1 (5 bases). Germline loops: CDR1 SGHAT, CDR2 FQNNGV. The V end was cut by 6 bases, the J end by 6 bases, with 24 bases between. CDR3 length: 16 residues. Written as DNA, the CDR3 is TGTGCCAGCAGAATGAGTTTAGGGGTCCTAAGGAGCGAGCAGTACTTC. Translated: CASRMSLGVLRSEQYF. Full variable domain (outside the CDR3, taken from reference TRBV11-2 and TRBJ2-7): EAGVAQSPRYKIIEKRQSVAFWCNPISGHATLYWYQQILGQGPKLLIQFQNNGVVDDSQLPKDRFSAERLKGVDSTLKIQPAKLEDSAVYLCASRMSLGVLRSEQYFGPGTRLTVT.

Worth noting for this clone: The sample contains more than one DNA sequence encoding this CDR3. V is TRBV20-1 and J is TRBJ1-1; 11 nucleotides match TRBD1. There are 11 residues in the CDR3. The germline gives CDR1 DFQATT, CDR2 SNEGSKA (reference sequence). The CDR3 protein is CRGTGGTEAFF. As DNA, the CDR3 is TGCAGGGGGACAGGGGGCACTGAAGCTTTCTTT.

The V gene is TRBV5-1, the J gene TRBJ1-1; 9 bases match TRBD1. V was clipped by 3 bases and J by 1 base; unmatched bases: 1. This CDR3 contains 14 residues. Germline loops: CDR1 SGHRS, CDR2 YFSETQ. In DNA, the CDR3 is TGCGCCAGCAGCTCGGGACAGGGGAACACTGAAGCTTTCTTT. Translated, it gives CASSSGQGNTEAFF.

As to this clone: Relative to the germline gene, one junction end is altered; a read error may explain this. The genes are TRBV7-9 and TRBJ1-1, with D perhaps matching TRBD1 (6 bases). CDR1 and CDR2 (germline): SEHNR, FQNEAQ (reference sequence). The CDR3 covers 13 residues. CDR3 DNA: TGTTCCAGCAGCTTAGTCGACAGGACTGAAGCTTTCTTT. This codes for CSSSLVDRTEAFF.

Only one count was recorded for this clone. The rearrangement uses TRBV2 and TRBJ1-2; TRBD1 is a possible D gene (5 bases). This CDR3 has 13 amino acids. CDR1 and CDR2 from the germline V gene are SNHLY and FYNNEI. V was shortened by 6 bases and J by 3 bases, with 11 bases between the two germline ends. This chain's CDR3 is CASSRVGDYGYTF. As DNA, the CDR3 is TGTGCCAGCAGCAGGGTTGGTGACTATGGCTACACCTTC.

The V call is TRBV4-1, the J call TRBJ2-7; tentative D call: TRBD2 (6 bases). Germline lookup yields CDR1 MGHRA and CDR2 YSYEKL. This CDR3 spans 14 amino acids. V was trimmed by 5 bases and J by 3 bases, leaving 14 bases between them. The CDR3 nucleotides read TGCGCCAGCAGCTTCCGGGACGGGAGCTACGAGCAGTACTTC. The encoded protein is CASSFRDGSYEQYF.

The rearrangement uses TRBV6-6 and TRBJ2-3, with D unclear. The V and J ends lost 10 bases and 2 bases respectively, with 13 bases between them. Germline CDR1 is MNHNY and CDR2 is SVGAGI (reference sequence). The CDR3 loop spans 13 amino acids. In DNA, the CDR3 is TGTGCCACCCGGAGCCCTAACACAGATACGCAGTATTTT. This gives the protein CATRSPNTDTQYF.

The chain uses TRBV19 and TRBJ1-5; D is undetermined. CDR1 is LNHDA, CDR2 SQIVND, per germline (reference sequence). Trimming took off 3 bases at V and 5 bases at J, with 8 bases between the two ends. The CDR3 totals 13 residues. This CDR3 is CASSIRLDQPQHF. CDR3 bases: TGTGCCAGTAGTATTCGGCTAGATCAGCCCCAGCATTTT.

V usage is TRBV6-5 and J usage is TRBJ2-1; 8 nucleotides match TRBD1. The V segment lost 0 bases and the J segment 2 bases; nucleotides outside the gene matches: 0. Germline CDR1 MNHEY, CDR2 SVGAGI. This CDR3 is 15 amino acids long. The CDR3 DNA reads TGTGCCAGCAGTTACTCGGACAGGGCCTACAATGAGCAGTTCTTC. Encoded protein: CASSYSDRAYNEQFF.

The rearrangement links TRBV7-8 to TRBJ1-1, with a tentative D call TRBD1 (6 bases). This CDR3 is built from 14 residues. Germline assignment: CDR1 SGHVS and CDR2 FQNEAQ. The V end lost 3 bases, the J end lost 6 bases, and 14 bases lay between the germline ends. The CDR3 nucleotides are TGTGCCAGCAGCTTCAGGGGCCGCGAGGCTGAAGCTTTCTTT. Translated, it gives CASSFRGREAEAFF.

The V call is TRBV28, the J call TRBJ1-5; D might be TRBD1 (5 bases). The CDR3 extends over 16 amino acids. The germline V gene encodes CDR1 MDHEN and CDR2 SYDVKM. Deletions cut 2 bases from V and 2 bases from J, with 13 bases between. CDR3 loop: CASSLRAGNGNQPQHF. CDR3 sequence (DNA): TGTGCCAGCAGTTTACGGGCAGGGAATGGCAATCAGCCCCAGCATTTT.

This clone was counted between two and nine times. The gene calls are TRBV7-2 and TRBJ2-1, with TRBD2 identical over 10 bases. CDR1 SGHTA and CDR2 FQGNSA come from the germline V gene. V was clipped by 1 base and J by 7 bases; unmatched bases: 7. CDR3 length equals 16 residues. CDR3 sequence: CASSLVLAGVNNEQFF. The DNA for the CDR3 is TGTGCCAGCAGCTTAGTCCTAGCGGGAGTTAATAATGAGCAGTTCTTC.

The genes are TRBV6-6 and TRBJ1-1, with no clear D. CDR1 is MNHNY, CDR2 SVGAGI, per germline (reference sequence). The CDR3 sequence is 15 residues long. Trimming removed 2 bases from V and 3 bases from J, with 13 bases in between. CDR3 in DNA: TGTGCCAGCAGTTACGGGCAGGAAGTGGACACTGAAGCTTTCTTT. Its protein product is CASSYGQEVDTEAFF.